Sequencing of this T cell receptor beta chain was carried out in a study of patients and donors after allogeneic stem cell transplantation. This CDR3 is 15 amino acids long. Germline CDR1 SQVTM, CDR2 ANQGSEA. V was clipped by 3 bases and J by 2 bases; unmatched bases: 9. Using its own MiXCR run on the RT-PCR reads, TCRdb lists one record per CDR3 protein. The repertoire has about a million distinct CDR3 sequences, about 20% of them found once; the top ten carry 5.5% to 6.5%. This clonotype was obtained from a human donor who was either an allogeneic HSCT recipient or a stem cell or donor lymphocyte infusion donor (not recorded which). It is not recorded whose cells these are; they may come from a transplant donor. The chain carries TRBV29-1 and TRBJ2-7, with 8 nucleotides matching TRBD1. What was sequenced was blood, either unsorted or a sorted T cell fraction (not recorded which). CDR3 residues: CSVEKTGTGAYEQYF. The CDR3 bases are TGCAGCGTTGAGAAAACCGGGACAGGTGCCTACGAGCAGTACTTC.